Below are 9 T cell receptor beta chains sequenced from a single sample in a study of blood T cell repertoires in COVID-19. TCRdb's copy holds only in-frame clones and misses some; the assay was immunoSEQ multiplex PCR. Of almost 250,000 clones in the sample, approximately 86% were seen once. The specimen sequenced was PBMCs or T cells enriched from blood (not recorded which). The receptors were gathered from a woman in her forties or fifties who had recovered from COVID-19.

This chain connects TRBV28 to TRBJ1-5; TRBD1 aligns across 11 bases. The junction had 7 bases not matched to a gene; V was cut back by 9 bases and J by 6 bases. CDR1 MDHEN and CDR2 SYDVKM come from the germline V gene. The CDR3 loop spans 14 amino acids. CDR3 DNA sequence: TGTGCCAGTAGAGGACAGGGGGCTAGTCAGCCCCAGCATTTT. Its translation is CASRGQGASQPQHF.

The V and J genes are TRBV11-1 and TRBJ2-7; TRBD1 aligns across 10 bases. CDR1 SGHAT and CDR2 FQDESV come from the germline V gene (reference sequence). This CDR3 spans 13 amino acids. V was pared by 5 bases and J by 3 bases, with 1 base of the junction left unmatched. Here the CDR3 DNA reads TGTGCCAGCAGCGGGGACAGGGGCTACGAGCAGTACTTC. This translates into CASSGDRGYEQYF.

CDR3 DNA: TGTGCCAGCAGCCGCCGGGACAGGGAAGAGACCCAGTACTTC. Translated: CASSRRDREETQYF. The rearrangement uses TRBV3-1 (or the pseudogene TRBV3-2) and TRBJ2-5, with 9 nucleotides matching TRBD1. In germline, CDR1 is LGHDT, CDR2 YNNKEL (reference sequence). J gave up 3 bases and V 4 bases, and 3 bases lay outside the gene matches. The CDR3 is made up of 14 amino acids.

V is TRBV15 and J is TRBJ1-2; D is possibly TRBD1 (6 bases). V lost 5 bases and J 4 bases, leaving 14 bases between the germline ends. This CDR3 is built from 14 residues. CDR1 is LNHNV, CDR2 YYDKDF, per germline (reference sequence). The CDR3 loop is CATSLDRSSYGYTF. The DNA for the CDR3 is TGTGCCACCAGCCTAGACAGGAGCTCCTATGGCTACACCTTC.

The genes are TRBV19 and TRBJ1-6; a possible D gene is TRBD1 (6 bases). This CDR3 comprises 14 residues. V gave up 9 bases and J gave up 4 bases, with 13 bases separating them. Germline-derived CDR1 and CDR2 are LNHDA and SQIVND (reference sequence). The CDR3 region has the DNA TGTGCCAGGAAACAGGGAAATTATAATTCACCCCTCCACTTT. This translates into CARKQGNYNSPLHF.

The rearrangement uses TRBV28 and TRBJ2-1, with 7 bases fitting TRBD2. Germline loops: CDR1 MDHEN, CDR2 SYDVKM. J was trimmed by 2 bases and V by 5 bases; bases with no gene match: 3. The CDR3 length is 14 residues. The CDR3 region is CASSPTSAYNEQFF. The CDR3 nucleotides read TGTGCCAGCAGTCCAACTAGCGCCTACAATGAGCAGTTCTTC.

The rearrangement joins TRBV7-2 to TRBJ2-7; unclear D gene. CDR1 and CDR2 from the germline V gene are SGHTA and FQGNSA. The CDR3 runs to 9 residues. V lost 9 bases to trimming and J lost 7 bases, with 7 bases between them. This CDR3 reads CARRIEQYF. The CDR3 DNA reads TGTGCCAGGAGAATAGAGCAGTACTTC.

CDR3 sequence reads: CASSIASGTYEQYF. CDR3 DNA sequence: TGTGCCAGTAGTATAGCCTCAGGTACCTACGAGCAGTACTTC. The chain joins TRBV19 to TRBJ2-7; D unclear. Trimming shortened V by 1 base and J by 2 bases, and 9 bases separated the two germline ends. The CDR3 sequence is 14 residues long. Germline values: CDR1 LNHDA, CDR2 SQIVND (reference sequence).

This rearrangement joins TRBV4-1 to TRBJ1-4, with 9 bases that match TRBD1. The CDR3 has 16 amino acids. The V and J ends lost 2 bases and 8 bases, in that order; junction bases with no gene match: 9. In germline, CDR1 is MGHRA, CDR2 YSYEKL. The CDR3 loop reads CASSQPKGQGREKLFF. As DNA, the CDR3 is TGCGCCAGCAGCCAACCAAAGGGACAGGGTAGGGAAAAACTGTTTTTT.